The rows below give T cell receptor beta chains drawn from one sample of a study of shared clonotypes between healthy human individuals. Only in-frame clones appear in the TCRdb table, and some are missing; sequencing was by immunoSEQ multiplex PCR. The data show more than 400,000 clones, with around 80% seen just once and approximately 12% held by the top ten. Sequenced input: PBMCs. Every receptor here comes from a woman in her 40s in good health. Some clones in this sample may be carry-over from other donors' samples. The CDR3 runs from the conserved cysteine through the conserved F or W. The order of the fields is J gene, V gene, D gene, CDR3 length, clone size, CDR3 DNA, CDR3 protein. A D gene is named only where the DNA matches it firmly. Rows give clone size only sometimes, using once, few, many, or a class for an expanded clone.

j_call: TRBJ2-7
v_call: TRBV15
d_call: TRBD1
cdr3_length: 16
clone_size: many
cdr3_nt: TGTGCCACCAGCAGAGACGTCCGGGACAGGGGATACGAGCAGTACTTC
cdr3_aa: CATSRDVRDRGYEQYF

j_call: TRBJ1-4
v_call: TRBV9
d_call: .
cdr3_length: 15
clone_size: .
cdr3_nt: TGTGCCAGCAGCGTGAGTCCCCAGGGCAATGAAAAACTGTTTTTT
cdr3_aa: CASSVSPQGNEKLFF

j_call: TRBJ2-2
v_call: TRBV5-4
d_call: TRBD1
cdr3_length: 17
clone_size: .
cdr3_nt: TGTGCCAGCAGCTTTAGGACAGGTCCTATGAACACCGGGGAGCTGTTTTTT
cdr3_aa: CASSFRTGPMNTGELFF

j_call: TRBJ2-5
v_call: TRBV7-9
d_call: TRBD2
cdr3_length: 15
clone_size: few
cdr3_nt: TGTGCCAGCAGCCCCGGACTAGCGGGGGAATTGACCCAGTACTTC
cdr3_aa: CASSPGLAGELTQYF

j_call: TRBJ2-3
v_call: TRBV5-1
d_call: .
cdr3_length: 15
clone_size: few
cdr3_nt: TGCGCCAGCAGCTTGGTCCAGGGCCACACAGATACGCAGTATTTT
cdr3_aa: CASSLVQGHTDTQYF

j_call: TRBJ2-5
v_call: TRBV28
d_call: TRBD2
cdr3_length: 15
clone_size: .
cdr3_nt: TGTGCCAGCCAATTGGCGGGAGGCCCCCAAGAGACCCAGTACTTC
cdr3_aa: CASQLAGGPQETQYF

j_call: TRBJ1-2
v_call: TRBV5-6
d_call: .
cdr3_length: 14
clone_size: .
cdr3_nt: TGTGCCAGCAGCTTGGCTCGGGGACCCTATGGCTACACCTTC
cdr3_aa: CASSLARGPYGYTF

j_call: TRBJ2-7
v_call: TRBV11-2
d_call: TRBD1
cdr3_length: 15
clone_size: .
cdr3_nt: TGTGCCAGCAGCTTGCAGACAGGGGGGGGTTACGAGCAGTACTTC
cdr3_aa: CASSLQTGGGYEQYF

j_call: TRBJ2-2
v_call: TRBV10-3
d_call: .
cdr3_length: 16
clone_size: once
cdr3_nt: TGTGCCATCAGCCGGAACAGGGATAAGGACACCGGGGAGCTGTTTTTT
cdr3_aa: CAISRNRDKDTGELFF

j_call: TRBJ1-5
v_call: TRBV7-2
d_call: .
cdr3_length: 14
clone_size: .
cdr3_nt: TGTGCCAGCAGCTTAGCGGGCTTCAATCAGCCCCAGCATTTT
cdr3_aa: CASSLAGFNQPQHF

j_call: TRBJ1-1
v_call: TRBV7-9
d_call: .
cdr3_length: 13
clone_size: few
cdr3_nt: TGTGCCAGCAGCTTCCAGTTAGGCACTGAAGCTTTCTTT
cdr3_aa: CASSFQLGTEAFF

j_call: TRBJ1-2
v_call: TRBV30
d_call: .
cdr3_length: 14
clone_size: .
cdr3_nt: TGTGCCTGGAGTGTGGAGGGGATAGACTATGGCTACACCTTC
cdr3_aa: CAWSVEGIDYGYTF

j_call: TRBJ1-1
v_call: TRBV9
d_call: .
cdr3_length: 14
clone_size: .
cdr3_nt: TGTGCCAGCAGCGTTAGGGCCGCGAACACTGAAGCTTTCTTT
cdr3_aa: CASSVRAANTEAFF

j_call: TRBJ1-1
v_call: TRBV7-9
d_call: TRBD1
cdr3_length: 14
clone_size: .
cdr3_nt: TGTGCCAGCAGCCCACTCAGGGGGGGCACTGAAGCTTTCTTT
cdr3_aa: CASSPLRGGTEAFF

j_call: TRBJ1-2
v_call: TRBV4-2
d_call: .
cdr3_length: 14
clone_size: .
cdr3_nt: TGTGCCAGCAGCCAAGATCGGGCGGACTATGGCTACACCTTC
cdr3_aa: CASSQDRADYGYTF

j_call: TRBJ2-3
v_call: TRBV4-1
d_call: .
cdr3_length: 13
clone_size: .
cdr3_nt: TGCGCCAGCAGCCGCCTGGGCACAGATACGCAGTATTTT
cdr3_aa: CASSRLGTDTQYF

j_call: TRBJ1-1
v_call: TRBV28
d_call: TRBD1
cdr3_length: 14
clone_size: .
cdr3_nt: TGTGCCAGCATCTACAGGGGCGGGGGCACTGAAGCTTTCTTT
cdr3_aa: CASIYRGGGTEAFF

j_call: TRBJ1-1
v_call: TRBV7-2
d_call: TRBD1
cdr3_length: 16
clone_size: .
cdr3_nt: TGTGCCAGCAGCTTACACAGGGGGCGTTTATCAGCTGAAGCTTTCTTT
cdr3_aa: CASSLHRGRLSAEAFF

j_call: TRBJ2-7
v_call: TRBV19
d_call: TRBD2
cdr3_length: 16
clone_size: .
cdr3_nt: TGTGCCAGTTCGAGCGAGAGGACTAGCGGGAGCTACGAGCAGTACTTC
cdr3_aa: CASSSERTSGSYEQYF

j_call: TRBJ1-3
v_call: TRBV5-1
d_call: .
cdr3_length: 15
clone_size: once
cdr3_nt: TGCGCCAGCAGCTTGGTTCCGGGCTCTGGAAACACCATATATTTT
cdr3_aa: CASSLVPGSGNTIYF

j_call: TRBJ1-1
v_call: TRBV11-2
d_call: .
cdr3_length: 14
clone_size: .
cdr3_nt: TGTGCCAGCAGCTTTGGGCTTCGGGACACTGAAGCTTTCTTT
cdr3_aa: CASSFGLRDTEAFF

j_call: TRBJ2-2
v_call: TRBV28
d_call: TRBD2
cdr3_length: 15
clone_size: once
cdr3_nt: TGTGCCAGCAGTTTTTTTAGCGGGAGAACCGGGGAGCTGTTTTTT
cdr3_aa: CASSFFSGRTGELFF

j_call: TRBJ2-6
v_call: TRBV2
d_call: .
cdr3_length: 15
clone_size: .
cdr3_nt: TGTGCCAGCAGTGGCAGGAGCTCTGGGGCCAACGTCCTGACTTTC
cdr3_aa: CASSGRSSGANVLTF

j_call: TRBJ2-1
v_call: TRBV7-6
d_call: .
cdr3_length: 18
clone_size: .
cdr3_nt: TGTGCCAGCAGCTCCCTCCGGGGCGGCCGGAGCTCCTACAATGAGCAGTTCTTC
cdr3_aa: CASSSLRGGRSSYNEQFF

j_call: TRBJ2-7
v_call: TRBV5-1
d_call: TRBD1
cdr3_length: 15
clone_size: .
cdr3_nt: TGCGCCAGCAGCCTCTCCGGGACAGAAGCTTACGAGCAGTACTTC
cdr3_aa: CASSLSGTEAYEQYF

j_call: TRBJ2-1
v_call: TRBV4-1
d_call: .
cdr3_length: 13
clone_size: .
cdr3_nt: TGCGCCAGCAGCCAAGGGTCAGGGTACGAGCAGTTCTTC
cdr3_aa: CASSQGSGYEQFF

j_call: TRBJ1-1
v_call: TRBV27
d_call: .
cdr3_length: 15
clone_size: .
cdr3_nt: TGTGCCAGCAGTTTATTAGCCACGCGTGGGACTGAAGCTTTCTTT
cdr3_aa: CASSLLATRGTEAFF

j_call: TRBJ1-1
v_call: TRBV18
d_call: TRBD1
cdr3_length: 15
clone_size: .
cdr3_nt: TGTGCCAGCTCACCACCCTCGAGACAGGGGGTGAGGGCTTTCTTT
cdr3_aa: CASSPPSRQGVRAFF

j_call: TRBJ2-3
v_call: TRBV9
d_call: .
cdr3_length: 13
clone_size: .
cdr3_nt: TGTGCCAGCAGCGTAGATAGCACAGATACGCAGTATTTT
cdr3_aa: CASSVDSTDTQYF

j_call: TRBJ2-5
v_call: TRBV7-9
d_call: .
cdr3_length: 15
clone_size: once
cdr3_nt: TGTGCCAGCAGCTTAGGCGCAGACTCCAAAGAGACCCAGTACTTC
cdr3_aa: CASSLGADSKETQYF

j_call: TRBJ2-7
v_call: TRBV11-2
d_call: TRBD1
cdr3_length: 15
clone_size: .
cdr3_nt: TGTGCCAGCAGCTTAGTAGGGACAGGGGACTACGAGCAGTACTTC
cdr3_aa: CASSLVGTGDYEQYF

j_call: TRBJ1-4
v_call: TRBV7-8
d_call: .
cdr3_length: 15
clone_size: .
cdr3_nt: TGTGCCAGCAGAATAAGGGACAATTTTAATGAAAAACTGTTTTTT
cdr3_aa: CASRIRDNFNEKLFF

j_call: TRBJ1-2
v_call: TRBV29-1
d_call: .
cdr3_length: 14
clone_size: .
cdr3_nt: TGCAGCGTTGACGGCCTGACACCGCAAGCTGGTTACACCTTC
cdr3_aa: CSVDGLTPQAGYTF

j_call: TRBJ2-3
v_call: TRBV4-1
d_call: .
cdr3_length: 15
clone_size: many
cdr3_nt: TGCGCCAGCAACAGACGGAGCGGTAGCACAGATACGCAGTATTTT
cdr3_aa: CASNRRSGSTDTQYF

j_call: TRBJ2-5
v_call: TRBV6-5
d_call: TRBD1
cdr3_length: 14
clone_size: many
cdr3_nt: TGTGCCAGCAGTCCCGGGACAGGGGTCGAGACCCAGTACTTC
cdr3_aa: CASSPGTGVETQYF

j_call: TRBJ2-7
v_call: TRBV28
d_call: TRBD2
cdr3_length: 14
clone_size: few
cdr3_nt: TGTGCCAGCAGTCCATTAGCGGGTACCTACGAGCAGTACTTC
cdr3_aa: CASSPLAGTYEQYF

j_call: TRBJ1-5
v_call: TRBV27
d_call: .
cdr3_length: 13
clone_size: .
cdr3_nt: TGTGCCAGCAGTTTATCGATCGGTCAGCCCCAGCATTTT
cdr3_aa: CASSLSIGQPQHF